A single T cell receptor (beta chain) is shown here with its context. This entry comes from a study of technical replicates of blood from a handful of donors. V was shortened by 3 bases and J by 2 bases, with 10 bases between the two germline ends. Germline CDR1 LNHNV, CDR2 YYDKDF (reference sequence). The CDR3 runs 14 residues. Clones were read by immunoSEQ multiplex PCR, and TCRdb kept only the in-frame ones, dropping some. Seen here are around 76,000 clones, 95% to 98% observed once, and the top ten hold 0.2% to 0.25%. J is TRBJ2-5 and V is TRBV15; D is perhaps TRBD1 (6 bases). The clonotype comes from a human donor in good health. The sequenced sample consisted of T cells isolated from PBMCs. CDR3 sequence (DNA): TGTGCCACCAGCAGCGAGGGGGTTCAAGAGACCCAGTACTTC. Protein: CATSSEGVQETQYF. Supplemented by reference TRBV15 and TRBJ2-5, the full variable domain reads DAMVIQNPRYQVTQFGKPVTLSCSQTLNHNVMYWYQQKSSQAPKLLFHYYDKDFNNEADTPDNFQSRRPNTSFCFLDIRSPGLGDTAMYLCATSSEGVQETQYFGPGTRLLVL.